This T cell receptor beta chain was captured in a study of blood T cell repertoires in COVID-19. On the study more broadly: T cells, B-cell-depleted T cells, or PBMCs supplied cDNA or gDNA.

Patients from Seattle were sampled longitudinally, starting during active infection. Looked up from germline, CDR1 is KGHSH and CDR2 is LQKENI. The CDR3 totals 15 residues. V lost 3 bases and J lost 2; bases outside the gene matches: 4. Produced via immunoSEQ multiplex PCR; TCRdb's table is partial and in-frame only. The data hold 150,000 to 200,000 clones, with 85% to 90% observed a single time. Sequencing was done on a sample of peripheral blood. The TCR originated in a woman aged 70-85 years with COVID-19, enrolled during active disease. The chain carries TRBV18 and TRBJ1-5; the match to TRBD1 covers 7 bases. The DNA for the CDR3 is TGTGCCAGCTCACCGACTGACAGGGGCAATCAGCCCCAGCATTTT. It specifies CASSPTDRGNQPQHF. Full variable domain (remainder filled in from reference TRBV18 and TRBJ1-5): NAGVMQNPRHLVRRRGQEARLRCSPMKGHSHVYWYRQLPEEGLKFMVYLQKENIIDESGMPKERFSAEFPKEGPSILRIQQVVRGDSAAYFCASSPTDRGNQPQHFGDGTRLSIL.